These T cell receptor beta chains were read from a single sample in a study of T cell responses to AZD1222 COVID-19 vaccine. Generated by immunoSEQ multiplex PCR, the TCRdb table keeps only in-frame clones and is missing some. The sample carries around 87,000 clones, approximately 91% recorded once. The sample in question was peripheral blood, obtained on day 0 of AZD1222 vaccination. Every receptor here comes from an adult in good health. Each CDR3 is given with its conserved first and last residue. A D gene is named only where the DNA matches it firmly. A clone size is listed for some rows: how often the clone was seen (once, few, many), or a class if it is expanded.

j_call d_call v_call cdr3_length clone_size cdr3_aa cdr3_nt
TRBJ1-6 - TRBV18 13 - CASSRGRVEVLHF TGTGCCAGCTCGCGCGGACGGGTCGAAGTCCTCCACTTT
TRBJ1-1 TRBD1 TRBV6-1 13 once CASSETGLQLAFF TGTGCCAGCAGTGAGACAGGGTTACAACTAGCTTTCTTT
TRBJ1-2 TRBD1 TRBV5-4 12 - CASSFDRVGYTF TGTGCCAGCAGCTTCGACAGGGTAGGCTACACCTTC
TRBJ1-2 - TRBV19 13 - CASSIGQDYGYTF TGTGCCAGTAGTATTGGCCAGGACTATGGCTACACCTTC
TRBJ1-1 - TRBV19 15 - CASSRFGARGTEAFF TGTGCCAGTAGTCGCTTCGGGGCAAGGGGCACTGAAGCTTTCTTT
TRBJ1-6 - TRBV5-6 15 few CASSRREGFFSPLHF TGTGCCAGCAGCCGTCGCGAGGGCTTCTTTTCACCCCTCCACTTT
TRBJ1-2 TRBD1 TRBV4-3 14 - CASSQGNRGNGYTF TGCGCCAGCAGCCAAGGCAACAGGGGTAATGGCTACACCTTC
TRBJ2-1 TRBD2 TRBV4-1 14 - CASSQPGTRNEQFF TGCGCCAGCAGCCAACCCGGGACTAGGAATGAGCAGTTCTTC
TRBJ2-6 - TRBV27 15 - CASSLTSSGANVLTF TGTGCCAGCAGTTTAACCAGCTCTGGGGCCAACGTCCTGACTTTC
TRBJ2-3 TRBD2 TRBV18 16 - CASSPTTSGGTDTQYF TGTGCCAGCTCACCTACCACTAGCGGGGGCACAGATACGCAGTATTTT
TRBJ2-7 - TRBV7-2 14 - CASSLVRDAHEQYF TGTGCCAGCAGCTTAGTCCGGGACGCCCACGAGCAGTACTTC
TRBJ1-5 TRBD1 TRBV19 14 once CASSRQGYNQPQHF TGTGCCAGTAGCCGACAGGGGTACAATCAGCCCCAGCATTTT
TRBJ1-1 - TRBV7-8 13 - CASSDRKGDEAFF TGTGCCAGCAGCGACCGGAAAGGGGATGAAGCTTTCTTT
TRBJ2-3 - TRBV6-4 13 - CASSDLGEDTQYF TGTGCCAGCAGTGACCTAGGGGAAGATACGCAGTATTTT
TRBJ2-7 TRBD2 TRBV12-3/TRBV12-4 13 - CASNSGGFYEQYF TGTGCCAGCAATTCGGGGGGGTTCTACGAGCAGTACTTC
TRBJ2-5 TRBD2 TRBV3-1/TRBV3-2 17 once CASSQGLAGGKGETQYF TGTGCCAGCAGCCAAGGCCTAGCGGGGGGCAAGGGGGAGACCCAGTACTTC
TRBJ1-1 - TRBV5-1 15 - CASSLNLGARTEAFF TGCGCCAGCAGCTTGAATTTGGGGGCTCGTACTGAAGCTTTCTTT
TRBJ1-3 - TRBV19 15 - CASSSQSASGNTIYF TGTGCCAGTAGTTCACAGTCGGCCTCTGGAAACACCATATATTTT
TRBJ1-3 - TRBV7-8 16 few CASSLEVAGSGNTIYF TGTGCCAGCAGCCTAGAGGTGGCGGGATCTGGAAACACCATATATTTT
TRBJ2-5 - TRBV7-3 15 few CASSSQGGLGETQYF TGTGCCAGCAGCTCGCAGGGGGGCTTGGGTGAGACCCAGTACTTC
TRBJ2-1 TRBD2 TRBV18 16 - CASSRYSSGDYNEQFF TGTGCCAGCTCACGATATTCTAGCGGGGACTACAATGAGCAGTTCTTC
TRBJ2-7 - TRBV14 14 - CASSQERDSYEQYF TGTGCCAGCAGCCAAGAAAGGGACTCCTACGAGCAGTACTTC
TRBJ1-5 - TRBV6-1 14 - CASSEVGGYQPQHF TGTGCCAGCAGTGAAGTCGGGGGGTATCAGCCCCAGCATTTT
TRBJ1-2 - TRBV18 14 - CASSPEGRNYGYTF TGTGCCAGCTCACCAGAGGGACGAAACTATGGCTACACCTTC
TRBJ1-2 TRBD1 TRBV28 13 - CASNPGQGRGYTF TGTGCCAGCAACCCGGGACAGGGGAGGGGCTACACCTTC
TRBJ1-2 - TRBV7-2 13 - CASSLRGRNGYTF TGTGCCAGCAGCTTACGGGGGCGCAATGGCTACACCTTC
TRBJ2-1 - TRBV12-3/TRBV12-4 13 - CASSLGVYNEQFF TGTGCCAGCAGTTTGGGTGTTTACAATGAGCAGTTCTTC
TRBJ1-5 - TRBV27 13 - CASSFQYNQPQHF TGTGCCAGCAGTTTCCAGTACAATCAGCCCCAGCATTTT
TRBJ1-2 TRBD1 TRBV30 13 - CAWSRDRGQGYTF TGTGCCTGGAGTCGGGACAGGGGTCAAGGCTACACCTTC
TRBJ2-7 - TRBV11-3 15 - CASSRGLAGIYEQYF TGTGCCAGCAGCCGCGGACTGGCGGGGATTTACGAGCAGTACTTC
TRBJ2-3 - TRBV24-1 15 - CATSDPQGGTDTQYF TGTGCCACCAGTGATCCCCAAGGGGGGACAGATACGCAGTATTTT
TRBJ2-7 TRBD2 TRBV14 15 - CASSQGTSGTYEQYF TGTGCCAGCAGCCAAGGAACTAGCGGCACCTACGAGCAGTACTTC
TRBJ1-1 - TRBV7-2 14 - CASSLQGIGTEAFF TGTGCCAGCAGCCTACAGGGTATCGGAACTGAAGCTTTCTTT
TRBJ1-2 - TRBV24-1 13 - CATSDGTSYGYTF TGTGCCACCAGTGATGGGACTAGTTATGGCTACACCTTC
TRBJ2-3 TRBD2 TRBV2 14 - CASRGLAGGTTQYF TGTGCCAGCAGGGGACTAGCGGGGGGAACAACGCAGTATTTT
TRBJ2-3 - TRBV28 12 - CASSSTSNTQYF TGTGCCAGCAGTTCCACTAGCAATACGCAGTATTTT
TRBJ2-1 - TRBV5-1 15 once CASSLWGGQGNEQFF TGCGCCAGCAGCTTATGGGGGGGACAAGGGAATGAGCAGTTCTTC
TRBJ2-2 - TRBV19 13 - CASSDLRARELFF TGTGCCAGTAGCGACCTTCGGGCGCGGGAGCTGTTTTTT
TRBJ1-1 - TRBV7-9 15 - CASSLGVGRDTEAFF TGTGCCAGCAGCTTAGGGGTGGGGAGAGACACTGAAGCTTTCTTT
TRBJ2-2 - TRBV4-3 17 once CASSQDPGTANTGELFF TGCGCCAGCAGCCAAGATCCTGGGACGGCGAACACCGGGGAGCTGTTTTTT
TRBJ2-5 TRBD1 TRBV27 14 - CASKQTGNQETQYF TGTGCCAGCAAACAGACAGGGAACCAAGAGACCCAGTACTTC
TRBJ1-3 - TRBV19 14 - CASYDGGAGNTIYF TGTGCCAGTTATGATGGGGGGGCCGGAAACACCATATATTTT
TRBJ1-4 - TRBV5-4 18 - CASSSGLGHVATNEKLFF TGTGCCAGCAGCTCAGGGTTGGGACACGTTGCAACTAATGAAAAACTGTTTTTT
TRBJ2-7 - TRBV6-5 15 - CASSYSMAGSYEQYF TGTGCCAGCAGTTACTCGATGGCAGGGTCCTACGAGCAGTACTTC
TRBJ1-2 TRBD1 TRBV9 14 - CASSVEGQVYGYTF TGTGCCAGCAGCGTAGAGGGACAGGTTTATGGCTACACCTTC
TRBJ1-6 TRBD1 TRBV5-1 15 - CASSEDRGSNSPLHF TGCGCCAGCAGCGAGGACAGGGGTAGTAATTCACCCCTCCACTTT
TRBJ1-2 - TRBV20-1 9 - CSASSGYTF TGCAGTGCCAGCTCTGGCTACACCTTC
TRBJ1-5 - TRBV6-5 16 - CASSSGTRGNNQPQHF TGTGCCAGCAGTTCGGGGACTCGGGGGAACAATCAGCCCCAGCATTTT
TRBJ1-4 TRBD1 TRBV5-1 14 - CASSAGQGNEKLFF TGCGCCAGCAGCGCGGGACAGGGAAATGAAAAACTGTTTTTT
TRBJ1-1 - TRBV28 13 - CASSPGTGLEAFF TGTGCCAGCAGTCCAGGGACCGGACTTGAAGCTTTCTTT
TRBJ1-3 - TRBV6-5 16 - CASSYSFTDSGNTIYF TGTGCCAGCAGTTACTCGTTCACCGACTCTGGAAACACCATATATTTT
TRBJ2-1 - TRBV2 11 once CASSEVLEQFF TGTGCCAGCAGTGAAGTTCTGGAGCAGTTCTTC
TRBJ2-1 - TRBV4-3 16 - CASSQDRRATYNEQFF TGCGCCAGCAGCCAAGATAGGAGGGCCACCTACAATGAGCAGTTCTTC
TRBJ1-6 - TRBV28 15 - CASSLSGPSNSPLHF TGTGCCAGCAGTTTATCGGGGCCTAGTAATTCACCCCTCCACTTT
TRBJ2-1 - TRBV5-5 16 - CASSLFQGERENEQFF TGTGCCAGCAGCTTATTCCAGGGAGAGAGGGAAAATGAGCAGTTCTTC
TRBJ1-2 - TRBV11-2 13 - CASSLILDYGYTF TGTGCCAGCAGCTTAATCCTGGACTATGGCTACACCTTC
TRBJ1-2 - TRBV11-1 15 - CASSQAAGTVYGYTF TGTGCCAGCAGTCAGGCGGCGGGGACGGTATATGGCTACACCTTC
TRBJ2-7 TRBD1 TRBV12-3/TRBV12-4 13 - CASVGQGTYEQYF TGTGCCAGCGTGGGACAGGGGACCTACGAGCAGTACTTC